This passage covers 4 T cell receptor beta chains from one sample sequenced in a study of T cell responses to AZD1222 COVID-19 vaccine. Clones were read by immunoSEQ multiplex PCR, and TCRdb kept only the in-frame ones, dropping some. The table shows 150,000 to 200,000 clones, with roughly 92% occurring only once. This specimen consisted of peripheral blood, obtained 28 days after the second dose of the MenACWY control vaccine. Receptors originate from an adult who received the MenACWY meningococcal vaccine as a control.

This chain joins TRBV19 and TRBJ2-1, with 9 bases that match TRBD1. V lost 1 base and J lost 2; bases outside the gene matches: 0. The CDR3 is made up of 15 amino acids. Germline-derived CDR1 and CDR2 are LNHDA and SQIVND (reference sequence). The CDR3 reads CASSIGQGAYNEQFF. For the CDR3, the DNA is TGTGCCAGTAGTATAGGACAGGGGGCCTACAATGAGCAGTTCTTC.

CDR3 residues: CASSPRTSGQSSGANVLTF. The DNA of the CDR3 is TGTGCCAGTAGTCCCCGGACTAGCGGGCAGAGCTCTGGGGCCAACGTCCTGACTTTC. The chain couples TRBV19 to TRBJ2-6, with TRBD2 identical over 11 bases. Germline lookup yields CDR1 LNHDA and CDR2 SQIVND (reference sequence). The CDR3 runs to 19 residues. With V trimmed by 5 bases and J by 0 bases, 9 bases remained unmatched.

This chain connects TRBV14 to TRBJ2-3; either TRBD1 or TRBD2 may fit D (5 bases each). Trimming took off 0 bases at V and 0 bases at J, with 10 bases between the two ends. The germline gives CDR1 SGHDN, CDR2 FVKESK. CDR3 size: 16 residues. The CDR3: CASSQDGGRSTDTQYF. CDR3 coding DNA: TGTGCCAGCAGCCAAGATGGGGGACGCAGCACAGATACGCAGTATTTT.

The rearrangement uses TRBV9 and TRBJ1-5, with a possible D match to TRBD1 (5 bases). The V and J ends lost 2 bases and 1 base respectively, with 10 bases between them. Per the germline V gene, CDR1 is SGDLS and CDR2 is YYNGEE. There are 15 residues in the CDR3. In DNA form, the CDR3 reads TGTGCCAGCAGCGTTTCGGGGGTAAGCAATCAGCCCCAGCATTTT. Translation gives CASSVSGVSNQPQHF.